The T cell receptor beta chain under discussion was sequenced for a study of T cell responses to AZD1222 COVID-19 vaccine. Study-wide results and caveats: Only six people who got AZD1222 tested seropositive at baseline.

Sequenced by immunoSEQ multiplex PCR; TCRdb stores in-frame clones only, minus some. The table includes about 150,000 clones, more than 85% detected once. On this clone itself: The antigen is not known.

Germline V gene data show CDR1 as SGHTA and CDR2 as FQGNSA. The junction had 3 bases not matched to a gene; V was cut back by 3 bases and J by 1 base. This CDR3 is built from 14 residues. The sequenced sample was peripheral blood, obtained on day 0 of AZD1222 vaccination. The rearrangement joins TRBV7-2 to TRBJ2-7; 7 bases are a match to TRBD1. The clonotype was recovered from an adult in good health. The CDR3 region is CASSFPGQSYEQYF. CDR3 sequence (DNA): TGTGCCAGCAGCTTCCCGGGACAGTCCTACGAGCAGTACTTC. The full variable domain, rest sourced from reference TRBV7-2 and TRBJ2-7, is GAGVSQSPSNKVTEKGKDVELRCDPISGHTALYWYRQSLGQGLEFLIYFQGNSAPDKSGLPSDRFSAERTGGSVSTLTIQRTQQEDSAVYLCASSFPGQSYEQYFGPGTRLTVT.